Presented here are 18 T cell receptor beta chains from one specimen sequenced in a study of cytomegalovirus exposure and HLA in healthy donors. The PCR had 60 Vbeta and 13 Jbeta primers. The table came from immunoSEQ multiplex PCR; TCRdb's copy has only in-frame clones and leaves some out. The sample carries under 150,000 clones, roughly two thirds recorded once. Sequencing was carried out using PBMCs. The source is a man aged 25 to 40 in good health and CMV-seropositive.

This clone was recorded a few times. Written as DNA, the CDR3 is TGTGCCAGCAGCCTAGAGGGACAGGGCAACACCGGGGAGCTGTTTTTT. This gives the protein CASSLEGQGNTGELFF. The chain has TRBV2 and TRBJ2-2, with 9 bases aligning to TRBD1. Germline trimming cut 6 bases from V and 2 bases from J; bases unmatched to any gene: 7. CDR3 size: 16 residues. Germline lookup yields CDR1 SNHLY and CDR2 FYNNEI.

V usage is TRBV6-5 and J usage is TRBJ1-1; D may be TRBD1 (5 bases). Between the trimmed V and J ends, which lost 9 bases and 2 bases, there was a span of 13 bases. This CDR3 spans 13 amino acids. Germline V gives CDR1 MNHEY, CDR2 SVGAGI. Here the CDR3 reads CASRRGINTEAFF. In nucleotides, the CDR3 is TGTGCCAGTCGCCGGGGGATTAACACTGAAGCTTTCTTT.

There are a few counts of this clone. The chain employs TRBV5-6 and TRBJ2-5, with 8 bases that match TRBD1. The CDR3 extends over 14 amino acids. V was pared by 1 base and J by 5 bases, with 4 bases of the junction left unmatched. CDR1 is SGHDT, CDR2 YYEEEE, per germline. The CDR3 sequence is CASSLTGGSETQYF. The CDR3 bases are TGTGCCAGCAGCTTGACAGGGGGGAGCGAGACCCAGTACTTC.

This sequence joins TRBV18 and TRBJ2-2, with a tentative D call TRBD2 (7 bases). Germline lookup yields CDR1 KGHSH and CDR2 LQKENI. V was trimmed by 6 bases and J by 2 bases, leaving 16 bases between them. The CDR3 length is 16 residues. Here the CDR3 reads CASSSSGGPNTGELFF. In DNA, the CDR3 is TGTGCCAGCTCCTCCTCCGGGGGGCCCAACACCGGGGAGCTGTTTTTT.

The chain employs TRBV6-5 and TRBJ2-5; possible D gene TRBD2, 6 bases. CDR3 length: 14 residues. The V and J ends lost 5 bases and 11 bases respectively, with 21 bases between them. Germline loops: CDR1 MNHEY, CDR2 SVGAGI. CDR3 bases: TGTGCCAGCAGTCGGTCGGTGGGAGCGGGTGAGCAGTACTTC. It is translated as CASSRSVGAGEQYF.

In its sample, this clone was seen a few times. The chain employs TRBV15 and TRBJ1-6, with a tentative D call TRBD1 (5 bases). CDR3 length equals 16 residues. Trimming cost V 0 bases and J 13 bases, with 19 bases left between them. Germline CDR1 LNHNV, CDR2 YYDKDF (reference sequence). The CDR3 here is CATSRENQGALFPLHF. The CDR3 coding sequence is TGTGCCACCAGCAGAGAAAACCAGGGCGCGTTGTTTCCCCTCCACTTT.

This clone has only a few counts. The rearrangement joins TRBV12-5 to TRBJ2-7; 7 bases line up with TRBD2. V shed 0 bases and J 2 bases; nucleotides not matched to a gene: 4. CDR3 length: 15 amino acids. Germline CDR1 LGHNT, CDR2 FRNRAP. The CDR3: CASGLVASGPYEQYF. As DNA, the CDR3 is TGTGCTAGTGGTTTGGTGGCTAGCGGACCCTACGAGCAGTACTTC.

The V gene is TRBV2, the J gene TRBJ2-1, with D perhaps TRBD2 (6 bases). CDR1 and CDR2 from the germline V gene are SNHLY and FYNNEI. V was clipped by 10 bases and J by 2 bases, with 15 bases between them. The length of the CDR3 is 14 residues. In DNA form, the CDR3 reads TGTGCCATCGAATACGGGGGAGCCTACAATGAGCAGTTCTTC. As protein: CAIEYGGAYNEQFF.

The chain has TRBV19 and TRBJ1-5, with 11 bases aligning to TRBD1. The germline CDR1 and CDR2 sequences are LNHDA and SQIVND (reference sequence). J lost 0 bases, V lost 6 bases, and 7 bases had no gene match. The CDR3 extends over 17 amino acids. This chain's CDR3 is CASRRDRGLNSNQPQHF. The CDR3 region has the DNA TGTGCCAGTAGGAGGGACAGGGGGTTGAATAGCAATCAGCCCCAGCATTTT.

V usage is TRBV10-3 and J usage is TRBJ1-1; 9 nucleotides line up with TRBD1. V lost 4 bases to trimming and J lost 4 bases; unmatched junction nucleotides: 10. The CDR3 spans 16 residues. In germline, CDR1 is ENHRY, CDR2 SYGVKD. CDR3 in DNA: TGTGCCATCAGTGCCCTATCGGGACAGGGAGCCACTGAAGCTTTCTTT. This sequence encodes CAISALSGQGATEAFF.

The V and J genes are TRBV30 and TRBJ1-1; D may be TRBD1 (5 bases). CDR3 size: 13 residues. Germline V gene data show CDR1 as GTSNPN and CDR2 as SVGIG (reference sequence). The ends were cut back, 0 bases at V and 10 bases at J, with 15 bases in the middle. CDR3 sequence reads: CAWSVLQGLGAFF. CDR3 DNA sequence: TGTGCCTGGAGTGTACTCCAGGGCCTGGGAGCTTTCTTT.

The chain employs TRBV6-6 and TRBJ2-3; 10 bases fit TRBD1. V lost 6 bases to trimming and J lost 4 bases; unmatched junction nucleotides: 10. This CDR3 is 16 amino acids long. Germline values: CDR1 MNHNY, CDR2 SVGAGI (reference sequence). CDR3 loop: CASSDRDRGGSDTQYF. CDR3 DNA: TGTGCCAGCAGCGACAGGGACAGGGGAGGATCAGATACGCAGTATTTT.

In this sample, this clone turned up a few times. This sequence joins TRBV27 and TRBJ1-4; no definite D call. V lost 5 bases, J lost 7 bases, and 11 bases lay in between. Looked up from germline, CDR1 is MNHEY and CDR2 is SMNVEV (reference sequence). The CDR3 totals 13 residues. CDR3 in amino acids: CASSGSVAEKLFF. The DNA for the CDR3 is TGTGCCAGCAGTGGCTCAGTCGCTGAAAAACTGTTTTTT.

V gene TRBV13 combines with J gene TRBJ2-1; TRBD2 matches 11 bases. Germline CDR1 is PRHDT and CDR2 is FYEKMQ (reference sequence). The CDR3 spans 16 residues. Trimming cost V 5 bases and J 3 bases; bases outside gene matches: 6. For the CDR3, the DNA is TGTGCCAGCAGCCCCACGACTAGCGGGATCTACAATGAGCAGTTCTTC. Protein: CASSPTTSGIYNEQFF.

The CDR3 nucleotides are TGTGCCAGCAGCCCAAAAGGTGTGGGGGCCTATGGCTACACCTTC. Its translation is CASSPKGVGAYGYTF. The chain links TRBV7-6 to TRBJ1-2; possibly TRBD1 for D (6 bases). Germline loops: CDR1 SGHVS, CDR2 FNYEAQ. V lost 5 bases to trimming and J lost 4 bases, with 17 bases between them. The CDR3 has 15 amino acids.

In this sample, this clone turned up once. CDR3 sequence: CASSPFSRQGFTTQYF. The CDR3, as DNA: TGCGCCAGCAGCCCGTTTTCGCGACAGGGCTTCACCACGCAGTATTTT. V is TRBV4-1 and J is TRBJ2-3; TRBD1 matches 7 bases. The CDR3 contains 16 residues. Germline trimming cut 4 bases from V and 9 bases from J; bases unmatched to any gene: 16. Per the germline V gene, CDR1 is MGHRA and CDR2 is YSYEKL.

This chain links TRBV6-1 with TRBJ1-5, with 9 bases lining up with TRBD1. J gave up 4 bases and V 6 bases, and 1 base lay outside the gene matches. Germline assignment: CDR1 MNHNS and CDR2 SASEGT. The CDR3 spans 13 residues. The CDR3 sequence: CASRGTGNQPQHF. The CDR3 nucleotides read TGTGCCAGCAGGGGGACAGGGAATCAGCCCCAGCATTTT.

The chain has TRBV28 and TRBJ1-2, with 12 positions matching TRBD1. Trimming at V came to 7 bases and at J to 8 bases, leaving 8 bases not matched to a gene. This CDR3 spans 14 amino acids. Germline V gene lookup returns CDR1 MDHEN and CDR2 SYDVKM. The chain's CDR3 is CASNSGQGAQGYTF. The CDR3 DNA follows: TGTGCCAGCAACTCGGGACAGGGGGCGCAAGGCTACACCTTC.